This TCR beta chain emerged from a study of T cell responses to AZD1222 COVID-19 vaccine. Overall study results and limits: Across spike, vaccine-associated CD4 TCRs were found, dominant at 160-218 and 743-854. Females outnumbered males among donors, who were mostly white British; clonal diversity was possibly underestimated. Unmutated regions of variants are reportedly targeted by nearly half of spike-specific TCRs. Repertoires were obtained only post-peak T cell response.

Regarding this clone: What it binds is not known.

The assay was immunoSEQ multiplex PCR, and TCRdb's table has in-frame clones only and misses some. The sample includes 50,000 to 70,000 clones, approximately 85% of them seen just once. This CDR3 is 19 amino acids long. Trimming shortened V by 5 bases and J by 0 bases, and 22 bases separated the two germline ends. Germline values: CDR1 SGHNT, CDR2 YENEEA. The chain joins TRBV11-3 to TRBJ2-2, with a weak D call TRBD1 (5 bases). This sequence originates from an adult in good health. Material: peripheral blood, obtained on day 0 of MenACWY control vaccination. CDR3 protein: CASSAKGPPHPPNTGELFF. In nucleotides, the CDR3 is TGTGCCAGCAGCGCCAAGGGGCCACCGCACCCTCCGAACACCGGGGAGCTGTTTTTT.